What follows is one TCR beta chain and its context. V gave up 6 bases and J gave up 3 bases; unmatched junction bases: 6. The length of the CDR3 is 15 residues. Germline lookup yields CDR1 SNHLY and CDR2 FYNNEI. Time point of the sample: peripheral blood 6 weeks after treatment start. TCRdb's table, derived via immunoSEQ multiplex PCR, lists solely in-frame clones and lacks some. The sample has around 120,000 clones; about 89% are singletons. This sample was included in a study of PD-L1 blockade in urothelial cancer. This sample comprised PBMCs, obtained around atezolizumab (anti-PD-L1) treatment. V is TRBV2 and J is TRBJ1-5; 9 positions agree with TRBD1. The receptor's source is a man in his 60s with urothelial cancer. The CDR3 here is CASSRDRVHNQPQHF. In DNA, the CDR3 is TGTGCCAGCAGCCGGGACAGGGTTCACAATCAGCCCCAGCATTTT.